This TCR beta chain originates from a study of blood T cell repertoires in COVID-19. Study overall: Samples came from the United States, Italy and Spain, spanning acute and convalescent COVID-19.

In the 2 weeks before study entry, exposed participants met a COVID-19 case, which was PCR-confirmed or clinician-diagnosed. In the original analysis: Estimation of nucleated cell counts was performed using reference gene primer amplification. Some clones are missing from TCRdb's copy, which holds only in-frame ones; the method was immunoSEQ multiplex PCR. The V and J calls and the clone size are those of that table, but D and trimming were determined from the DNA. The data show approximately 220,000 clones, almost 90% seen once. Germline assignment: CDR1 LNHDA and CDR2 SQIVND (reference sequence). The CDR3 totals 15 residues. With 1 base removed from V and 0 bases from J, the gap between germline ends came to 9 bases.

The rearrangement joins TRBV19 to TRBJ1-2; D is unclear. The TCR comes from a young man who had been exposed to COVID-19. The sequencing sample was made of PBMCs or T cells enriched from blood (not recorded which). The DNA of the CDR3 is TGTGCCAGTAGTATAGCGTACAGAGCTAACTATGGCTACACCTTC. Translated, it gives CASSIAYRANYGYTF.